The 22 T cell receptor beta chains below all came from one sample that was sequenced in a study of T cell responses to AZD1222 COVID-19 vaccine. Some clones are missing from TCRdb's copy, which holds only in-frame ones; the method was immunoSEQ multiplex PCR. Of about 190,000 clones listed, about 92% are singletons. The input for sequencing was peripheral blood, taken on day 0 of AZD1222 vaccination. The receptor source for this set is an adult in good health.

The rearrangement links TRBV4-2 to TRBJ1-2; 7 bases match TRBD1. The length of the CDR3 is 17 residues. The V gene's germline CDR1 is LGHNA and CDR2 YNFKEQ. Germline trimming cut 2 bases from V and 7 bases from J; bases unmatched to any gene: 16. DNA for the CDR3: TGTGCCAGCAGCCAATGGGGGGCGAACAGGGGATGGGGTGGCTACACCTTC. Amino acids: CASSQWGANRGWGGYTF.

This chain uses TRBV5-1 with TRBJ1-6; D might be TRBD1 (6 bases). V was pared by 0 bases and J by 0 bases, with 10 bases between. The CDR3 runs to 17 residues. Looked up from germline, CDR1 is SGHRS and CDR2 is YFSETQ. The CDR3, as DNA: TGCGCCAGCAGCTTGGAAGGGGGAGCCTCCTATAATTCACCCCTCCACTTT. Translation gives CASSLEGGASYNSPLHF.

The CDR3 protein is CASTRQGVSGGYTF. The CDR3 DNA follows: TGTGCCAGCACTAGACAGGGGGTCTCTGGGGGCTACACCTTC. The V and J genes are TRBV6-5 and TRBJ1-2; 9 bases are shared with TRBD1. Germline lookup yields CDR1 MNHEY and CDR2 SVGAGI. The V gene end was trimmed by 7 bases and the J gene end by 8 bases; junction bases not matched to a gene: 11. The CDR3 covers 14 residues.

The chain employs TRBV25-1 and TRBJ2-6; D gene unclear. CDR1 MGHDK and CDR2 SYGVNS come from the germline V gene. Trimming took 3 bases from V and 0 from J, leaving 12 bases between them. This CDR3 comprises 17 residues. The DNA of the CDR3 is TGTGCCAGCAGTGATAGAGTAGTGGGCTCTGGGGCCAACGTCCTGACTTTC. Its translation is CASSDRVVGSGANVLTF.

The CDR3 reads CSAQNGYTF. The CDR3 bases are TGCAGTGCTCAGAATGGCTACACCTTC. The J gene is TRBJ1-2, the V gene TRBV20-1; D is undetermined. CDR1 DFQATT and CDR2 SNEGSKA come from the germline V gene (reference sequence). This CDR3 is built from 9 residues. Trimming pared 5 bases from V and 6 bases from J, leaving 4 bases between.

Written as DNA, the CDR3 is TGTGCCATCGCCCTTACCGGGGCTTCCTACGAGCAGTACTTC. Translating gives CAIALTGASYEQYF. This chain links TRBV10-3 with TRBJ2-7; D possibly matches TRBD1 or TRBD2 (5 bases each). The germline V and J ends were trimmed by 8 bases and 1 base, with 15 bases remaining between them. CDR1 and CDR2 (germline): ENHRY, SYGVKD. This CDR3 has 14 amino acids.

CDR3 sequence: CSASPTMNTEAFF. The CDR3 DNA reads as TGCAGTGCTAGTCCTACGATGAACACTGAAGCTTTCTTT. This chain links TRBV20-1 with TRBJ1-1; D gene ambiguous. The CDR3 totals 13 residues. V was cut by 3 bases and J by 0 bases, with 8 bases left in between. CDR1 is DFQATT, CDR2 SNEGSKA, per germline (reference sequence).

The V and J genes are TRBV15 and TRBJ2-1; 7 nucleotides align to TRBD2. CDR3 length: 16 residues. V lost 5 bases and J lost 0; bases outside the gene matches: 7. In germline, CDR1 is LNHNV, CDR2 YYDKDF (reference sequence). CDR3 DNA: TGTGCCACCAGCGGGCGTGGCGGGGGCTCCTACAATGAGCAGTTCTTC. It specifies CATSGRGGGSYNEQFF.

This clone was counted once. This chain joins TRBV9 and TRBJ1-2, with D maybe TRBD1 (6 bases). CDR1 is SGDLS and CDR2 is YYNGEE in the germline V gene. CDR3 length equals 12 residues. The ends were cut back, 0 bases at V and 13 bases at J, with 13 bases in the middle. CDR3 coding DNA: TGTGCCAGCAGCGTAGGACGAGGGGGGTCCACCTTC. Amino acids: CASSVGRGGSTF.

The chain joins TRBV7-6 to TRBJ2-7; TRBD1 matches 8 bases. The V segment lost 5 bases and the J segment 2 bases; nucleotides outside the gene matches: 8. Per germline, CDR1 SGHVS and CDR2 FNYEAQ. CDR3 length: 15 residues. CDR3 DNA sequence: TGTGCCAGCAGCGACCGACAGGGGCACCCCTACGAGCAGTACTTC. It specifies CASSDRQGHPYEQYF. The full variable domain, with the rest looked up from reference TRBV7-6 and TRBJ2-7, is GAGVSQSPRYKVTKRGQDVALRCDPISGHVSLYWYRQALGQGPEFLTYFNYEAQQDKSGLPNDRFSAERPEGSISTLTIQRTEQRDSAMYRCASSDRQGHPYEQYFGPGTRLTVT.

The genes are TRBV28 and TRBJ2-5; 11 nucleotides align to TRBD1. The J segment lost 4 bases and the V segment lost 4 bases, leaving 5 bases of the junction unmatched. CDR3 length equals 15 residues. In germline, CDR1 is MDHEN, CDR2 SYDVKM. As DNA, the CDR3 is TGTGCCAGCAGTTCAGCCGGGACAGGGGGAGAGACCCAGTACTTC. Residues: CASSSAGTGGETQYF.

The chain links TRBV2 to TRBJ2-1; D is perhaps TRBD1 (6 bases). Trimming removed 10 bases from V and 7 bases from J, with 14 bases in between. Germline V CDR1 and CDR2: SNHLY, FYNNEI. This CDR3 has 12 amino acids. Here the CDR3 reads CATLRQDNEQFF. CDR3 in DNA: TGTGCCACCCTGAGACAGGATAATGAGCAGTTCTTC.

The CDR3 protein is CASSELGGYSNQPQHF. In DNA form, the CDR3 reads TGTGCCAGCAGTGAATTGGGGGGCTATAGCAATCAGCCCCAGCATTTT. The genes are TRBV6-1 and TRBJ1-5; D might be TRBD1 (6 bases). Trimming left V 2 bases short and J 0 bases short, with 11 bases between. The CDR3 totals 16 residues. Germline lookup yields CDR1 MNHNS and CDR2 SASEGT.

The V call is TRBV19, the J call TRBJ1-1, with TRBD1 identical over 8 bases. V was pared by 5 bases and J by 7 bases, with 9 bases of the junction left unmatched. Germline V lookup: CDR1 LNHDA, CDR2 SQIVND (reference sequence). This CDR3 has 14 amino acids. CDR3 region: CASSALTGVDEAFF. CDR3 nucleotide sequence: TGTGCCAGTAGTGCCTTGACAGGGGTAGATGAAGCTTTCTTT.

The chain links TRBV7-3 to TRBJ2-6; the D is unclear. Trimming cost V 2 bases and J 0 bases, with 5 bases left between them. The CDR3 has 15 residues. Germline assignment: CDR1 SGHTA and CDR2 FQGTGA. The CDR3 region is CASSLVSSGANVLTF. CDR3 DNA: TGTGCCAGCAGCTTAGTAAGCTCTGGGGCCAACGTCCTGACTTTC.

The chain recombines TRBV6-1 with TRBJ1-2, with D maybe TRBD1 (5 bases). Between the trimmed V and J ends, which lost 1 base and 5 bases, there was a span of 14 bases. The CDR3 contains 15 residues. CDR1 is MNHNS and CDR2 is SASEGT in the germline V gene. CDR3 sequence (DNA): TGTGCCAGCAGTGAAGGGGGGAGCAGGGTTTATGGCTACACCTTC. Residues: CASSEGGSRVYGYTF.

The chain uses TRBV11-1 and TRBJ1-3, with 8 bases fitting TRBD1. Looked up from germline, CDR1 is SGHAT and CDR2 is FQDESV (reference sequence). CDR3 length: 16 residues. V lost 3 bases and J lost 4; bases outside the gene matches: 8. The CDR3 is CASSFSGTGKGNTIYF. For the CDR3, the DNA is TGTGCCAGCAGCTTCTCCGGGACAGGAAAAGGAAACACCATATATTTT.

The chain uses TRBV19 and TRBJ1-5; TRBD1 might be the D (5 bases). CDR3 size: 15 residues. The germline V and J ends were trimmed by 6 bases and 0 bases, with 12 bases remaining between them. Germline V CDR1 and CDR2: LNHDA, SQIVND (reference sequence). DNA of the CDR3: TGTGCCAGTAGGGACACTGGAAATAGCAATCAGCCCCAGCATTTT. It codes for CASRDTGNSNQPQHF.

This clone was seen only once. The gene calls are TRBV5-1 and TRBJ2-5, with D tentatively TRBD2 (5 bases). Germline V gives CDR1 SGHRS, CDR2 YFSETQ. The CDR3 has 15 amino acids. Trimming took 0 bases from V and 3 from J, leaving 12 bases between them. This CDR3 is CASSLVASPEETQYF. The CDR3 nucleotides read TGCGCCAGCAGCTTGGTGGCTAGCCCGGAAGAGACCCAGTACTTC.

In this sample, this clone turned up once. The rearrangement links TRBV19 to TRBJ2-1; tentatively, D is TRBD1 (6 bases). V was clipped by 10 bases and J by 9 bases, with 22 bases between them. Germline V gene data show CDR1 as LNHDA and CDR2 as SQIVND (reference sequence). CDR3 length: 14 amino acids. CDR3 residues: CATGDLTSRGEQFF. CDR3 in DNA: TGTGCCACCGGGGACCTAACATCCAGGGGTGAGCAGTTCTTC.

The chain recombines TRBV9 with TRBJ2-3; D perhaps matches TRBD2 (6 bases). Germline assignment: CDR1 SGDLS and CDR2 YYNGEE. V dropped 3 bases and J dropped 10 bases, with 15 bases sitting between them. The CDR3 is 13 residues long. Written as DNA, the CDR3 is TGTGCCAGCAGCGGCGGGGTGCACGCATCGCAGTATTTT. Protein sequence: CASSGGVHASQYF.

The chain uses TRBV6-1 and TRBJ1-3, with 7 bases matching TRBD1. Germline CDR1 MNHNS, CDR2 SASEGT. V trimming: 3 bases; J trimming: 0 bases; junction bases outside the gene matches: 5. This CDR3 region has 16 residues. CDR3 protein: CASSEWTGRSGNTIYF. CDR3 DNA: TGTGCCAGCAGTGAGTGGACAGGCCGCTCTGGAAACACCATATATTTT.